This T cell receptor beta chain appears in the sequencing data of a study of blood T cells in healthy people across ages (dated by TCRdb to 2013 to 2016). General notes on the study: In model experiments, roughly one uniquely barcoded TCR beta cDNA molecule per two T cells was captured by template switching. Using deep sequencing normalized with unique cDNA molecular identifiers, the study measured how TCR beta repertoire diversity changes with age. The donors were split into four age groups: young (average about 16 years), middle-aged (39), aged (62) and long-lived (over 75). Two additional independent replicas of 1 million unique cDNA reads from the same blood draw were analyzed for two donors (one aged 18 to 30 and one aged 80 or older). Study-wide conclusions, independent of this receptor: The long-lived group showed more naive CD4+ T cells, fewer expanded clones and increased TCR diversity than the aged group, suggesting age selection. As age increased, observed TCR beta diversity per million T cells dropped in a roughly linear way, and a significant reduction was already evident by age 40. Conclusive comparison of naive and antigen-experienced compartments was prevented by the profiling of bulk unsorted PBMCs. Total diversity estimates from one million sequenced T cells were considered lower bounds and underestimates. Because the CMV infection status of the donors was unknown, age-related changes in expanded clonotypes may potentially have been confounded. Observed TCR beta diversity correlated strongly with the percentage of naive T cells measured by flow cytometry.

Only a few counts were recorded for this clonotype. Its antigen specificity is not known. This may be a read error, as it is one base from a much larger clone. Donors were a few dozen systemically healthy Caucasian individuals from Russia aged roughly 6 to 90 years. Ten milliliters of peripheral blood were collected from each donor into EDTA-treated Vacutainer tubes. Ficoll-Paque density-gradient centrifugation was used to isolate PBMCs, with at least 7 million obtained per sample. Trizol reagent was used to extract total RNA from the PBMCs, yielding at least 5.5 micrograms per sample. For every donor, an aliquot of PBMCs went through flow cytometry to measure the percentages of naive CD45RAhigh/CD27high T cells. Including the terminal cysteine and phenylalanine, the CDR3 comprises 11 residues. The CDR3 DNA has 33 bases and is translated from base 1. The germline V gene sets CDR1 to SGHVS and CDR2 to FNYEAQ.

Libraries were made using 5' RACE. The sequencer listed for this sample is Illumina HiSeq 2500. A second PCR of about 6 to 11 cycles was run with a J-beta primer mix and a sample-barcoded 5' primer. A unique molecular identifier was introduced onto each TCR beta cDNA molecule by a template-switch 5' adaptor carrying 12 random nucleotides. Each sample yielded at least 3 million CDR3-containing paired-end reads. The Mint cDNA synthesis kit, primed by a TRBC-specific oligonucleotide, was used to synthesize first-strand cDNA from all RNA. After uracil-DNA glycosylase treatment, a first 18-cycle PCR used universal primers M1SS and BC2_uni_R on all cDNA. The original methods were these. Normalization of each sample was performed by random selection of 1 million high-quality reads, each carrying a distinct molecular identifier. Instead of being binned into consensus sequences, reads that shared molecular identifiers were thrown out. MiTCR, run with a Q25 quality threshold and the strictest error-elimination algorithm, handled CDR3 identification, clonotype clustering and error correction. A nonparametric unseen species model with Euler transformation was used to estimate a lower bound on total TCR beta diversity. Starting from the raw public reads, TCRdb applied fastp trimming at Q25, assembled clones with MiXCR and retained in-frame beta chains. Rows with a matching CDR3 protein are joined into one entry that keeps the most common DNA and genes. The V and J calls reflect TCRdb's pipeline rather than the authors' work. Present in this sample are some 930,000 distinct CDR3 sequences, 25% to 30% of which were seen just once. The top ten clones comprise roughly 10% of the sample.

The same specimen was also included in a second study, on T cells of mothers and their children. Per that second paper: Donors were nine systemically healthy Caucasian individuals: three mothers and their six children. cDNA synthesis consumed the entire amount of extracted RNA, loaded at about 1.5 ug RNA in each 15 ul reaction. In the second PCR, the M1S primer introduced both the sample barcodes and 2-4 random nucleotides. More than 9 million TCR beta CDR3 reads were obtained from each mother, and some 3.3 million reads were obtained from each child. Thymic selection shapes the output of TCR recombination in a similar way in related and unrelated pairs, and inherited differences have a minor effect. Related mother-child pairs always showed normalized repertoire overlap that was slightly higher than in unrelated mother-child pairs, though the difference was never significant. Persistent microchimeric T cell clones were not detected, at a sensitivity of 85 to 100 clones per million clonotypes. The study used deep NGS to compare TCR beta repertoires of mothers and children, seeking features distinguishing related mother-child pairs from unrelated individuals. Mothers averaged roughly 40 +/- 4 years of age and children averaged around 10 +/- 4 years. Libraries were sequenced on Illumina HiSeq 2000 with 100+100 nt paired-end reads after adapter ligation with NEBNext reagents. To prevent cross-contamination, the mother and child libraries were prepared one month apart and sequenced in separate runs. For each donor, between about 450,000 and 2,300,000 distinct TCR beta clonotypes were identified. Naive TCR beta clonotypes were estimated from low-frequency clonotypes matched to each donor's FACS-determined naive share, without sorting.

The clonotype was recovered from a middle-aged woman in good health. Sequencing was carried out using blood. This receptor chain uses TRBV7-6 and TRBJ2-1; the D gene assignment is ambiguous. The DNA sequence is TGTGCCTGCAGCAATTACAATGAGCAGTTCTTC. The translation is CACSNYNEQFF.